This T cell receptor (beta chain) originates from a study of control samples from healthy donors and cancer patients. Here immunoSEQ multiplex PCR was the method, and the copy in TCRdb shows in-frame clones only, minus some. The data show 15,000 to 20,000 clones, 85% to 90% seen once. The CDR3 is 15 amino acids. After removal of 3 bases from V and 6 bases from J, the junction contained 11 bases not matched to a gene. Germline CDR1 is MNHEY and CDR2 is SMNVEV (reference sequence). The TCR sequence derives from a man aged 55-75 years with head and neck cancer. Sequencing was performed on PBMCs. This chain connects TRBV27 to TRBJ2-7; 7 nucleotides agree with TRBD1. CDR3 region: CASSFTRTGVPEQYF. The CDR3 DNA reads as TGTGCCAGCAGTTTTACGAGGACAGGCGTCCCCGAGCAGTACTTC.